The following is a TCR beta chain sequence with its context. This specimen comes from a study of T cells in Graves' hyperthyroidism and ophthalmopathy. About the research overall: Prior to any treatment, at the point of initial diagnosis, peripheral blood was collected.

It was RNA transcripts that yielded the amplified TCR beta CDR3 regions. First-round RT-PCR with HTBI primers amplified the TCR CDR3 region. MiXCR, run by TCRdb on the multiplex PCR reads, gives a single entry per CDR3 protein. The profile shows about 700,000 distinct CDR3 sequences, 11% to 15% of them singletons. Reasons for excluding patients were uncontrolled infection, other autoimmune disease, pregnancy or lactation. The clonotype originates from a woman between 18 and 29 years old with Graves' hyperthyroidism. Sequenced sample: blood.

CDR3 nucleotide sequence: TGTGCCAGCAGCTTTCTAAACAGCGGCACTGAAGCTTTCTTT. Protein sequence: CASSFLNSGTEAFF. The chain carries TRBV7-6 and TRBJ1-1; D gene unclear. The CDR3 has 14 residues. With 3 bases removed from V and 4 bases from J, the gap between germline ends came to 12 bases. CDR1 and CDR2 from the germline V gene are SGHVS and FNYEAQ.